The 14 T cell receptor beta chains in this list originate from one sample, sequenced in a study of vaccination and CD4 T cells after COVID-19. Their target antigens are unknown. Treatment reported: roughly 10-day PBMC culture with coronavirus spike peptide pools or control peptides (ViraFEST assay). The Oncomine TCR Beta short-read assay generated sequence data from the DNA of cultured CD4+ T cells. TCRdb itself ran the PCR reads through MiXCR, one entry per CDR3 protein. The sample comprises over 10,000 distinct CDR3 sequences, roughly 32% of which are singletons, and around 19% rests with the top ten. Sample: cultured CD4+ T cells from blood. The receptors shown here come from a human donor with COVID-19.

This clonotype was detected only a few times. The gene calls are TRBV6-4 and TRBJ2-2; the D is unclear. Germline V gene lookup returns CDR1 MRHNA and CDR2 SNTAGT. CDR3 length equals 15 residues. V dropped 7 bases and J dropped 2 bases, with 14 bases sitting between them. CDR3 sequence: CASILLVENTGELFF. The CDR3 DNA reads as TGTGCCAGCATTCTCCTGGTCGAAAACACCGGGGAGCTGTTTTTT.

This chain uses TRBV11-2 with TRBJ1-6; 7 bases agree with TRBD1. The junction had 17 bases not matched to a gene; V was cut back by 5 bases and J by 10 bases. The CDR3 is 17 amino acids. Germline lookup yields CDR1 SGHAT and CDR2 FQNNGV. The CDR3: CASSPIDRVSWGSPLHF. The CDR3 DNA reads as TGTGCCAGCAGCCCTATCGACAGGGTTTCTTGGGGGTCACCCCTCCACTTT.

V usage is TRBV28 and J usage is TRBJ2-5; 16 bases fit TRBD2. From germline, CDR1 is MDHEN and CDR2 SYDVKM. The CDR3 runs to 19 residues. V lost 4 bases to trimming and J lost 4 bases; unmatched junction nucleotides: 12. CDR3 sequence (DNA): TGTGCCAGCAGTTCCTACCGGGGACTAGCGGGGGGGCCGAGAGAGACCCAGTACTTC. Its protein product is CASSSYRGLAGGPRETQYF. The complete variable domain, with remaining parts taken from reference TRBV28 and TRBJ2-5, reads DVKVTQSSRYLVKRTGEKVFLECVQDMDHENMFWYRQDPGLGLRLIYFSYDVKMKEKGDIPEGYSVSREKKERFSLILESASTNQTSMYLCASSSYRGLAGGPRETQYFGPGTRLLVL.

Of note for this clonotype: Compared with germline, one end of the junction differs, possibly owing to a read error. The chain combines TRBV6-5 with TRBJ1-1; D is ambiguous. The CDR3 is 14 amino acids. Germline V gene sequence: CDR1 MNHEY, CDR2 SVGAGI. CDR3 bases: TGTGCCGGCAGTTACCCAGGACCCTTGGCTGAAGCTTTCTTT. Translating gives CAGSYPGPLAEAFF.

This clonotype appeared a few times. The J gene is TRBJ2-1, the V gene TRBV20-1, with TRBD2 as a possible D gene (5 bases). This CDR3 has 13 residues. V lost 1 base and J 5 bases, leaving 9 bases between the germline ends. CDR1 is DFQATT, CDR2 SNEGSKA, per germline (reference sequence). The CDR3 DNA reads as TGCAGTGCTAGAGTACCCGGGAACAATGAGCAGTTCTTC. Its protein product is CSARVPGNNEQFF.

This clonotype was found a few times. V is TRBV6-1 and J is TRBJ2-2; 14 bases agree with TRBD2. CDR1 and CDR2 from the germline V gene are MNHNS and SASEGT. J lost 9 bases, V lost 8 bases, and 5 bases had no gene match. This CDR3 is 14 amino acids long. The CDR3 region has the DNA TGTGCCAGCGGACTAGCGGGGGGCCATCGGGAGCTGTTTTTT. Translation gives CASGLAGGHRELFF.

The V gene is TRBV19, the J gene TRBJ2-3; D possibly corresponds to TRBD2 (6 bases). The V and J ends lost 7 bases and 2 bases respectively, with 7 bases between them. CDR1 and CDR2 (germline): LNHDA, SQIVND (reference sequence). CDR3 size: 12 residues. The CDR3 DNA reads TGTGCCAGTAAGGGACTCACAGATACGCAGTATTTT. This encodes CASKGLTDTQYF.

This rearrangement joins TRBV20-1 to TRBJ1-2, with TRBD1 identical over 9 bases. V was pared by 6 bases and J by 7 bases, with 15 bases of the junction left unmatched. CDR3 length: 15 residues. Germline assignment: CDR1 DFQATT and CDR2 SNEGSKA (reference sequence). As DNA, the CDR3 is TGCAGTGCCCCAGGGTGGGGGGACAGGGCTGGTGGCTACACCTTC. Residues: CSAPGWGDRAGGYTF.

The rearrangement joins TRBV12-3 or TRBV12-4 to TRBJ1-6, with 9 bases identical to TRBD1. The junction had 5 bases not matched to a gene; V was cut back by 7 bases and J by 10 bases. The CDR3 length is 13 residues. CDR3 residues: CASILTGGSPLHF. CDR3 bases: TGTGCCAGCATTCTCACAGGGGGCTCACCCCTCCACTTT.

The chain links TRBV12-3 or TRBV12-4 to TRBJ2-1; D is uncertain. V lost 6 bases and J 12 bases, leaving 12 bases between the germline ends. This CDR3 comprises 11 residues. The CDR3 DNA sequence: TGTGCCAGCAGCCCAGCCATAGGGCAGTTCTTC. This gives the protein CASSPAIGQFF.

As concerns this clonotype: An end of the junction does not agree with germline; a read error may underlie this. V and J are TRBV12-5 and TRBJ2-3; perhaps TRBD2 as D (5 bases). Germline CDR1 LGHNT, CDR2 FRNRAP. CDR3 length equals 12 residues. DNA of the CDR3: TGTGCTAGTGGTTTATCCGGGGATAAGCAGTATTTT. Translation: CASGLSGDKQYF.

In this sample, this clonotype turned up once. The rearrangement links TRBV10-3 to TRBJ2-3, with D possibly TRBD2 on 6 matching bases. This CDR3 region has 15 residues. The germline gives CDR1 ENHRY, CDR2 SYGVKD. The V and J ends lost 3 bases and 3 bases respectively, with 13 bases between them. CDR3 DNA: TGTGCCATCAGTGACCCGGGAGCCAGGACAGATACGCAGTATTTT. Its protein is CAISDPGARTDTQYF.

The chain recombines TRBV18 with TRBJ1-1; the D is unclear. The CDR3 totals 13 residues. V lost 3 bases and J 3 bases, leaving 8 bases between the germline ends. CDR1 is KGHSH, CDR2 LQKENI, per germline. The CDR3 reads CASSPHKDTEAFF. CDR3 DNA sequence: TGTGCCAGCTCACCGCACAAAGACACTGAAGCTTTCTTT.

The chain carries TRBV20-1 and TRBJ1-1, with D perhaps matching TRBD1 (6 bases). The V gene lost 1 base and the J gene lost 5 bases, with 17 bases spanning the gap. From germline, CDR1 is DFQATT and CDR2 SNEGSKA (reference sequence). The CDR3 consists of 15 residues. This CDR3 reads CSARVPTQGDTEAFF. For the CDR3, the DNA is TGCAGTGCTAGAGTCCCCACACAGGGAGATACTGAAGCTTTCTTT.